The TCR beta chain under discussion was sequenced for a study of blood T cell repertoires in COVID-19. Study-wide background: Sources were T cells, B-cell-depleted T cells, or PBMCs; the material itself was cDNA or gDNA.

Germline values: CDR1 SGHVS, CDR2 FQNEAQ. This CDR3 has 16 residues. V lost 5 bases and J lost 5, with 21 bases in between. Libraries were prepared by immunoSEQ multiplex PCR; TCRdb keeps only in-frame clonotypes and omits some of them. The table has about 68,000 clones, 65% to 90% seen once; the top ten hold roughly 24%. V gene TRBV7-8 combines with J gene TRBJ1-2, with D perhaps TRBD1 (5 bases). The source of this sequence is a man aged 50-60 years with acute or convalescent COVID-19. Specimen: peripheral blood. The chain's CDR3 is CASSPQAQGATYGYTF. CDR3 DNA sequence: TGTGCCAGCAGCCCCCAGGCACAAGGGGCAACATATGGCTACACCTTC.